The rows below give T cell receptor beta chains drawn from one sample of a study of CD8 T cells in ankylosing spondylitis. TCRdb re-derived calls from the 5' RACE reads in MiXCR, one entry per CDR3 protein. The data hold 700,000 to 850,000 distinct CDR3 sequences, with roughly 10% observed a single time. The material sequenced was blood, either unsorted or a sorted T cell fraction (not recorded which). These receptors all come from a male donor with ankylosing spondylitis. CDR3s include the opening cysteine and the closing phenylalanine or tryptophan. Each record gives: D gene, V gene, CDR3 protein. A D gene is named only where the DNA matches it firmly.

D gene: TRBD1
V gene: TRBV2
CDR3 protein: CASTAGGGQTEAFF

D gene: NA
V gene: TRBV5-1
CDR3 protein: CASSLDPNMGNQPQHF

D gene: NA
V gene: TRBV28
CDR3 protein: CASSLWGASAETQYF

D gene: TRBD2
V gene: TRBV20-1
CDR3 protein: CRAKLAGAGETQYF

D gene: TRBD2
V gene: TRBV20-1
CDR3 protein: CSAGGGSPYNEQFF

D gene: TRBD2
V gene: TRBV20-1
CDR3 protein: CSLLAGGIFYNEQFF

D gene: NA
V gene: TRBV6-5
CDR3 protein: CASSYGGNQETQYF

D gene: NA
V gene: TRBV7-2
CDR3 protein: CASSLGSEGYTEAFF

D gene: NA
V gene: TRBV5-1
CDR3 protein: CASSLGQPGVYEQYF

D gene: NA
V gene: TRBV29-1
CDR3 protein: CSVEKSFRGDTQYF

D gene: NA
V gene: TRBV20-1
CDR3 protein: CSVGDSRNYGYTF

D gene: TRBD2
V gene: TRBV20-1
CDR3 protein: CSAQRGAGEPQQYF

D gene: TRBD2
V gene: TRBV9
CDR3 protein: CASTGGEQYF

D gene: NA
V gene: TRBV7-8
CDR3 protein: CASRTVGDNEQFF

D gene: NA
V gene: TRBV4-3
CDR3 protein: CASSQDWGRSYGYTF

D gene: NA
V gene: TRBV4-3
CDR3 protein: CASSQDPAGQQTQYF

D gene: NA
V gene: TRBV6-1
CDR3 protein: CASREISFRSTDTQYF

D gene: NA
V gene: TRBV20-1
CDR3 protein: CSARDLYLEGQFF

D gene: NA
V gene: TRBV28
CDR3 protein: CASSDRARGGPEAFF

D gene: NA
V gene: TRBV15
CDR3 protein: CATSRDRGTNVLTF

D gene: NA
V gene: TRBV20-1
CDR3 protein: CSARPGRYLTPDTQYF

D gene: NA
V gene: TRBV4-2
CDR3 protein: CASRPAGTNTEAFF

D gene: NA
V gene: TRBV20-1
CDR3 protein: CSARQIGQKNEQYF

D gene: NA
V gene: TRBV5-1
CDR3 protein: CATADPSGNTIYF

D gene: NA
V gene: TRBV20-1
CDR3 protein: CSAREPNNNEQFF

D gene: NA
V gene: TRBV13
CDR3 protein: CASSIGPSKSREQYF

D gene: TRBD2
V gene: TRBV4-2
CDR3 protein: CASSQEGTSGPRGETQYF

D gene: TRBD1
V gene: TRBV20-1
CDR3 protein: CSANTYGQVSNQPQHF

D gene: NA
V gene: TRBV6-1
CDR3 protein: CASSRSTSSGETQYF

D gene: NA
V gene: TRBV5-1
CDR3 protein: CASRARGTSTDTQYF

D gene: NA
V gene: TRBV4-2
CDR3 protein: CASSQSTLSSYNSPLHF

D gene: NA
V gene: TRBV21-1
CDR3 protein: CASSTRGVSYNEQFF

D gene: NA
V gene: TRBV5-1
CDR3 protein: CASSLFQASYGYTF

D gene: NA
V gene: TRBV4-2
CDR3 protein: CASSHADNTEAFF

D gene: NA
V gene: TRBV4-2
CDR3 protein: CASSQGTGAGSQETQYF

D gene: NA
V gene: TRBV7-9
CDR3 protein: CASSLESDTEAFF

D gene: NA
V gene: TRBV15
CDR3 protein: CATSTRQPDGYTF